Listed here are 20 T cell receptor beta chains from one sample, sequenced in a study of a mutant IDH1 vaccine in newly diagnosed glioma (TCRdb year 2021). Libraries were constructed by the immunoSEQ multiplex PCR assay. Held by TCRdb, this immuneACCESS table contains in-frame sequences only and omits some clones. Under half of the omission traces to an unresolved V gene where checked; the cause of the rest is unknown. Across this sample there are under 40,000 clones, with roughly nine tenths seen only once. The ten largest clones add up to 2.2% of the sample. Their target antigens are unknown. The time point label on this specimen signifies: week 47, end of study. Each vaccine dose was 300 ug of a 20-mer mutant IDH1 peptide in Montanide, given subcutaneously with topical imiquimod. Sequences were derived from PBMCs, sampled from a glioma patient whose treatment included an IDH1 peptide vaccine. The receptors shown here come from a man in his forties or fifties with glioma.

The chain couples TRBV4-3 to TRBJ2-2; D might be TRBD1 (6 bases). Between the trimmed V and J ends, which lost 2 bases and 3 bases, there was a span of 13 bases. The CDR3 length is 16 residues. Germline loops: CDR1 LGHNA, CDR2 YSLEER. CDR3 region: CASSQTTGYDTGELFF. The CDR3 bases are TGCGCCAGCAGCCAAACCACAGGGTATGACACCGGGGAGCTGTTTTTT.

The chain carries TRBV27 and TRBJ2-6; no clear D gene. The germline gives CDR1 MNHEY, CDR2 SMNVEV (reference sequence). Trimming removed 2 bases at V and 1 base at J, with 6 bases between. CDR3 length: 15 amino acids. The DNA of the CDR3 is TGTGCCAGCAGTTTAAGCTTATCTGGGGCCAACGTCCTGACTTTC. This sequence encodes CASSLSLSGANVLTF.

The CDR3 nucleotides are TGTGCCAGCAGCCACCTCGGACAGGGGGGAAACACCATATATTTT. Its protein is CASSHLGQGGNTIYF. The gene calls are TRBV14 and TRBJ1-3; 9 bases align to TRBD1. V lost 3 bases, J lost 4 bases, and 4 bases stayed unmatched. Germline loops: CDR1 SGHDN, CDR2 FVKESK. CDR3 length: 15 residues.

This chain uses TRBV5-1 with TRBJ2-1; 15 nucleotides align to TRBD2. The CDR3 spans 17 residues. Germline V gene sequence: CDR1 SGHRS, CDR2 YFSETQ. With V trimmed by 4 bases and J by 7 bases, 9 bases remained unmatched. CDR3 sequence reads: CASSLTPGTSGRNEQFF. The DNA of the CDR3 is TGCGCCAGCAGCCTTACACCGGGGACTAGCGGGAGGAATGAGCAGTTCTTC.

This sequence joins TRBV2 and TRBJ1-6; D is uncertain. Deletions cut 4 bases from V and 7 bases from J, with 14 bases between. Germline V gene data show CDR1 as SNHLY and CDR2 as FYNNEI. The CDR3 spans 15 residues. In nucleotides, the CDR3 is TGTGCCAGCAGTGTTAACCGCGTTGAAAATTCACCCCTCCACTTT. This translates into CASSVNRVENSPLHF.

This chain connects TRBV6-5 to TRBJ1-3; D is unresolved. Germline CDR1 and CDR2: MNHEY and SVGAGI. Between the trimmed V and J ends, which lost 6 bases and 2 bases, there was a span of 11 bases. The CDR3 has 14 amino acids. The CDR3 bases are TGTGCCAGCAGCCCGGTGGGGACTGGAAACACCATATATTTT. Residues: CASSPVGTGNTIYF.

The CDR3 reads CASSLRSVGNTEAFF. The CDR3 region has the DNA TGTGCCAGCAGCCTTCGTTCAGTCGGGAACACTGAAGCTTTCTTT. V gene TRBV5-6 combines with J gene TRBJ1-1; D not resolved. Germline V gene sequence: CDR1 SGHDT, CDR2 YYEEEE. This CDR3 comprises 15 residues. Trimming pared 4 bases from V and 1 base from J, leaving 14 bases between.

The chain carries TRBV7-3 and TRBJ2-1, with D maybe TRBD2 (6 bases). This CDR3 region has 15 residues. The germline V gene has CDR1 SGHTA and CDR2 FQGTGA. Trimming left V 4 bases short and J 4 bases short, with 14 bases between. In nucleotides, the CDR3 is TGTGCCAGCAGCTCTACCCCAGGGACTTACAATGAGCAGTTCTTC. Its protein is CASSSTPGTYNEQFF.

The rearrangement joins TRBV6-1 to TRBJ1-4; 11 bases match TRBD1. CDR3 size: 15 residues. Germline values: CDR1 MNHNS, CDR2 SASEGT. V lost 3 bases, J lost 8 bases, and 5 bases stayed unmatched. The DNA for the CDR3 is TGTGCCAGCAGTGACTGGACAGGGGGCACGGAAAAACTGTTTTTT. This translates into CASSDWTGGTEKLFF.

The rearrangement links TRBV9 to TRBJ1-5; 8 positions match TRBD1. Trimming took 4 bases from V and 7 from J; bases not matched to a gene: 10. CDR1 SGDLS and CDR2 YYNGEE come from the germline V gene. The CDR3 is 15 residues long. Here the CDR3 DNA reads TGTGCCAGCAGCTACGGACAGGGAGGAGGACAGCCCCAGCATTTT. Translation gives CASSYGQGGGQPQHF.

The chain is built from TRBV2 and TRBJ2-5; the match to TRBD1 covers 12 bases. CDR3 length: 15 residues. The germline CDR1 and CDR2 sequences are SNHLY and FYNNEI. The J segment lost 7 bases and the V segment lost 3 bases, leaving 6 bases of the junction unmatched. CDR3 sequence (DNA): TGTGCCAGCAGTGACCCGGGACAGGGGGCTGGGACCCAGTACTTC. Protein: CASSDPGQGAGTQYF.

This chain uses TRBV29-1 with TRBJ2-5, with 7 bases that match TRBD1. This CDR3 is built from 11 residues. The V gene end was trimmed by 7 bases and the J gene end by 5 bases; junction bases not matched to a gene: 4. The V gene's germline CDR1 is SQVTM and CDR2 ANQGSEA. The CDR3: CSGRQGETQYF. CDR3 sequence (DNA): TGCAGCGGGAGACAGGGTGAGACCCAGTACTTC.

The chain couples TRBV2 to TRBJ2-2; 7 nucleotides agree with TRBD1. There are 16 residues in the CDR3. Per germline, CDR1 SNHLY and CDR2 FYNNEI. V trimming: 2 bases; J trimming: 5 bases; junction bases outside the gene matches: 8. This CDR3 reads CASSERSGRGTGELFF. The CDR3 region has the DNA TGTGCCAGCAGTGAACGTTCGGGCAGGGGGACCGGGGAGCTGTTTTTT.

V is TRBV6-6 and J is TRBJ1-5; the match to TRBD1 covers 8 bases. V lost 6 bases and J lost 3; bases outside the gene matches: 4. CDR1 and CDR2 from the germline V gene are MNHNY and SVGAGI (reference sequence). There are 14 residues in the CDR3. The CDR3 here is CASRSTGDNQPQHF. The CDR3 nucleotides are TGTGCCAGCAGGTCGACAGGGGACAATCAGCCCCAGCATTTT.

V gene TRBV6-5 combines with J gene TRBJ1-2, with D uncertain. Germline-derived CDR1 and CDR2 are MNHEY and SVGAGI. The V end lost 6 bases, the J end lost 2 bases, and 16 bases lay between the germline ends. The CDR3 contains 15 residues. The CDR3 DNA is TGTGCCAGCAGCCCTTGGGGAACGCCCAACTATGGCTACACCTTC. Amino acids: CASSPWGTPNYGYTF.

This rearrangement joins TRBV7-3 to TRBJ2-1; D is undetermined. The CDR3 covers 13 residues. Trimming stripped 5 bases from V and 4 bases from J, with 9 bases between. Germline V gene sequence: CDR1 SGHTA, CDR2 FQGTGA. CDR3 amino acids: CASSPLGYNEQFF. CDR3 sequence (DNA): TGTGCCAGCAGCCCCCTCGGGTACAATGAGCAGTTCTTC. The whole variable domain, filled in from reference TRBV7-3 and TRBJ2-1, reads GAGVSQTPSNKVTEKGKYVELRCDPISGHTALYWYRQSLGQGPEFLIYFQGTGAADDSGLPNDRFFAVRPEGSVSTLKIQRTERGDSAVYLCASSPLGYNEQFFGPGTRLTVL.

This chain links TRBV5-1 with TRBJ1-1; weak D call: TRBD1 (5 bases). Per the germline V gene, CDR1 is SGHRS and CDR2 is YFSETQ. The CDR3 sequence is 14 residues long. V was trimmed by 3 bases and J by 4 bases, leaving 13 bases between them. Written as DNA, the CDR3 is TGCGCCAGCAGCTCGGGGCCGGGGGGCACTGAAGCTTTCTTT. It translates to CASSSGPGGTEAFF.

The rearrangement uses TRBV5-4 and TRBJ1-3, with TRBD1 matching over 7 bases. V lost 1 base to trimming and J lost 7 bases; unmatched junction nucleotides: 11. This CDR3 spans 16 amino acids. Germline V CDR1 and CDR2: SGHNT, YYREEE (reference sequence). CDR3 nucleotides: TGTGCCAGCAGCTTGCCCCGACAGGGCGGGGGGAACACCATATATTTT. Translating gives CASSLPRQGGGNTIYF.

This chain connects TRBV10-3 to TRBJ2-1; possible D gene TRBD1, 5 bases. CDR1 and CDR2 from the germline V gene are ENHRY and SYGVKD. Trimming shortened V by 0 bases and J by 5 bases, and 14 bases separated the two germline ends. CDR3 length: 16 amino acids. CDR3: CAISESRQGGHNEQFF. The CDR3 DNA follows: TGTGCCATCAGTGAGTCGCGGCAGGGTGGTCACAATGAGCAGTTCTTC.

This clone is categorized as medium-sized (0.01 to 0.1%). The CDR3 is CAIAGTAYSYEQYV. CDR3 sequence (DNA): TGCGCCATCGCCGGGACTGCCTACTCCTACGAGCAGTACGTC. The genes are TRBV10-1 and TRBJ2-7, with a possible D match to TRBD2 (6 bases). The CDR3 has 14 amino acids. Germline V CDR1 and CDR2: WNHNN, SYGVQD (reference sequence). V was trimmed by 10 bases and J by 0 bases, leaving 16 bases between them.